These T cell receptor beta chains were read from a single sample in a study of blood T cells in healthy people across ages. TCRdb recomputed calls from the 5' RACE reads with MiXCR, one row per CDR3 protein. The sample has over 700,000 distinct CDR3 sequences; more than 20% are singletons. The same specimen was also included in a second study, on T cells of mothers and their children.

Sequenced: blood. The receptors were sampled from a boy younger than 18 in good health. Each CDR3 is given with its conserved first and last residue. The D gene is left open where the match is weak. Not every row has a clone size; where given, it reads once, few, many or a size class.

d_call j_call v_call clone_size cdr3_aa cdr3_nt
- TRBJ1-4 TRBV11-1 - CASSPPGNNEKLFF TGTGCCAGCAGCCCTCCCGGCAATAATGAAAAACTGTTTTTT
- TRBJ2-5 TRBV29-1 many CSVEGIEETQYF TGCAGCGTTGAGGGAATTGAAGAGACCCAGTACTTC
- TRBJ2-4 TRBV4-1 once CASSQEGLLNIQYF TGCGCCAGCAGCCAAGAAGGGTTGTTGAACATTCAGTACTTC
- TRBJ2-5 TRBV29-1 - CSVCNSDETQYF TGCAGCGTTTGTAATAGCGACGAGACCCAGTACTTC
- TRBJ2-1 TRBV4-1 few CASSQTVLAAEQFF TGCGCCAGCAGCCAGACCGTACTAGCTGCTGAGCAGTTCTTC
- TRBJ1-6 TRBV6-6 few CASSYAASSQPLHF TGTGCCAGCAGTTACGCTGCTTCTTCTCAGCCCCTCCACTTT
TRBD2 TRBJ2-7 TRBV7-9 - CASGGEYYEQYF TGTGCCAGCGGGGGGGAGTACTACGAGCAGTACTTC
- TRBJ2-2 TRBV24-1 - CATSGGYTGELFF TGTGCCACCAGTGGGGGGTACACCGGGGAGCTGTTTTTT
- TRBJ2-2 TRBV6-4 - CASSDHWGLNTGELFF TGTGCCAGCAGTGACCATTGGGGCCTCAACACCGGGGAGCTGTTTTTT
- TRBJ2-3 TRBV29-1 - CSVLTGSIDTQYF TGCAGCGTTCTGACAGGATCGATAGATACGCAGTATTTT
- TRBJ2-5 TRBV28 few CASSSYRRAEETQYF TGTGCCAGCAGTTCATATCGACGGGCAGAAGAGACCCAGTACTTC
TRBD1 TRBJ2-6 TRBV6-5 - CASSSITGQPSGANVLTF TGTGCCAGCAGTTCCATCACGGGACAGCCCTCTGGGGCCAACGTCCTGACTTTC
TRBD2 TRBJ2-2 TRBV11-1 few CASSPGTSDTGELFF TGTGCCAGCAGCCCCGGGACTAGCGACACCGGGGAGCTGTTTTTT
- TRBJ1-5 TRBV3-1 - CASSVSLDQPQHF TGTGCCAGCAGCGTCAGCTTAGATCAGCCCCAGCATTTT
- TRBJ2-2 TRBV24-1 few CATSDLQGNTGELFF TGTGCCACCAGTGATCTACAGGGGAACACCGGGGAGCTGTTTTTT
TRBD2 TRBJ2-7 TRBV20-1 few CSARGTSGDYEQYF TGCAGTGCTAGGGGGACTAGCGGGGACTACGAGCAGTACTTC
- TRBJ2-5 TRBV29-1 few CSVEGDLETQYF TGCAGCGTCGAGGGGGATTTGGAGACCCAGTACTTC
TRBD2 TRBJ2-3 TRBV6-1 - CASSATSGGQYTQYF TGTGCCAGCAGTGCCACTAGCGGGGGCCAATATACGCAGTATTTT
- TRBJ2-1 TRBV14 - CASSRARWEQFF TGTGCCAGCAGCCGGGCGAGGTGGGAGCAGTTCTTC
- TRBJ2-3 TRBV20-1 - CSARLARASTDTQYF TGCAGTGCTAGATTAGCGCGTGCTAGCACAGATACGCAGTATTTT
- TRBJ2-5 TRBV20-1 - CSARARYQETQYF TGCAGTGCTAGGGCCCGTTACCAAGAGACCCAGTACTTC
- TRBJ2-5 TRBV7-8 few CASSLGVVPGAFQETQYF TGTGCCAGCAGCTTAGGCGTAGTGCCGGGGGCCTTTCAAGAGACCCAGTACTTC
TRBD2 TRBJ2-6 TRBV3-1 few CASSQASGSAGANVLTF TGTGCCAGCAGCCAAGCTAGCGGGAGTGCTGGGGCCAACGTCCTGACTTTC
- TRBJ1-1 TRBV5-6 few CASSPTGGEAFF TGTGCCAGCAGCCCCACGGGGGGTGAAGCTTTCTTT
- TRBJ2-4 TRBV29-1 - CSILGGPQNIQYF TGCAGCATCCTGGGGGGGCCACAAAACATTCAGTACTTC
- TRBJ2-1 TRBV2 - CASSAPDGIGDEQFF TGTGCCAGCAGTGCCCCTGACGGGATTGGAGATGAGCAGTTCTTC
TRBD2 TRBJ2-7 TRBV6-1 - CASSEPPLAGVYEQYF TGTGCCAGCAGTGAGCCACCACTAGCGGGAGTTTACGAGCAGTACTTC
TRBD2 TRBJ2-4 TRBV2 few CASIKRESLKNIQYF TGTGCCAGCATTAAGCGGGAGTCCCTAAAAAACATTCAGTACTTC
- TRBJ2-7 TRBV28 few CASSLAQPSYEQYF TGTGCCAGCAGTTTAGCACAGCCAAGTTACGAGCAGTACTTC
- TRBJ1-1 TRBV28 few CASRNQGQRTTEAFF TGTGCCAGCAGAAACCAGGGGCAGAGGACCACTGAAGCTTTCTTT
TRBD2 TRBJ2-2 TRBV3-1 - CASSLGLVNTGELFF TGTGCCAGCAGCCTCGGACTAGTGAACACCGGGGAGCTGTTTTTT
- TRBJ1-1 TRBV29-1 few CSVGSGFTEAFF TGCAGCGTGGGGTCGGGGTTCACTGAAGCTTTCTTT
- TRBJ2-2 TRBV11-2 few CATSLVTGELFF TGTGCCACCTCACTCGTCACCGGGGAGCTGTTTTTT
- TRBJ2-3 TRBV7-2 - CASSLHGSDNTDTQYF TGTGCCAGCAGCTTACACGGGTCTGATAACACAGATACGCAGTATTTT
TRBD1 TRBJ2-5 TRBV5-1 - CASSLVGQAQETQYF TGCGCCAGCAGCTTGGTGGGACAGGCCCAAGAGACCCAGTACTTC
TRBD2 TRBJ2-1 TRBV29-1 - CSVDPSGGANEQFF TGCAGCGTTGATCCTAGCGGGGGGGCCAATGAGCAGTTCTTC
TRBD1 TRBJ1-5 TRBV20-1 - CSARQGGQPQHF TGCAGTGCGAGACAGGGCGGTCAGCCCCAGCATTTT
- TRBJ2-5 TRBV10-3 - CAISEAISGSTETQYF TGTGCCATCAGTGAGGCGATATCCGGGAGTACCGAGACCCAGTACTTC
- TRBJ2-3 TRBV15 - CATKLSPRTDTQYF TGTGCCACCAAATTGTCACCTAGGACAGATACGCAGTATTTT
TRBD2 TRBJ2-3 TRBV4-1 few CASSQIPPVLAGVVDTQYF TGCGCCAGCAGCCAAATCCCCCCAGTATTAGCGGGGGTTGTAGATACGCAGTATTTT